The 21 T cell receptor beta chains below come from one sample, sequenced in a study of PD-1 blockade in classical Hodgkin lymphoma (dated by TCRdb to 2019 to 2021). Interpreted using the paper, the time point label stands for: cycle 2 day 1 (C2D1) of nivolumab. Relapse after autologous stem cell transplantation had occurred in all trial patients, and cohorts A, B and C were distinguished by prior brentuximab vedotin exposure. Library generation was performed with the immunoSEQ multiplex PCR assay. Imported from immuneACCESS, the table was reduced by TCRdb to in-frame sequences with V and J called. These copies leave out some clones; in studies compared against another copy, an unresolved V gene accounts for under half, and the cause of the remainder is not known. This sample comprises 45,000 to 55,000 clones, roughly 66% of them detected only once. The top ten hold roughly 15% of the sample. The sequencing used peripheral blood mononuclear cells (PBMCs), collected before the second cycle of nivolumab. Receptors originate from a human donor with classical Hodgkin lymphoma.

This clone has only a few counts. The chain carries TRBV11-2 and TRBJ2-7; 11 bases line up with TRBD2. V shed 1 base, J shed 2 bases, and the junction held 4 bases outside the gene matches. Germline lookup yields CDR1 SGHAT and CDR2 FQNNGV. The CDR3 has 16 amino acids. The CDR3 sequence: CASSLVATSGTYEQYF. CDR3 sequence (DNA): TGTGCCAGCAGCTTAGTGGCGACTAGCGGGACCTACGAGCAGTACTTC.

This clone has more than one count but fewer than ten. The chain uses TRBV9 and TRBJ1-4; 10 bases map to TRBD1. Germline lookup yields CDR1 SGDLS and CDR2 YYNGEE. V lost 4 bases, J lost 5 bases, and 5 bases stayed unmatched. CDR3 size: 15 residues. The CDR3 reads CASSSRDRGNEKLFF. In DNA form, the CDR3 reads TGTGCCAGCAGCAGCCGGGACAGGGGCAATGAAAAACTGTTTTTT.

The V gene is TRBV4-1, the J gene TRBJ2-1; D perhaps matches TRBD1 (6 bases). Germline V CDR1 and CDR2: MGHRA, YSYEKL. This CDR3 region has 17 residues. V gave up 3 bases and J gave up 7 bases, with 22 bases separating them. The CDR3: CASSHEPGHKFLNEQFF. CDR3 bases: TGCGCCAGCAGCCATGAACCGGGACACAAGTTTTTGAATGAGCAGTTCTTC.

The chain employs TRBV7-9 and TRBJ2-2; D uncertain. With 1 base removed from V and 7 bases from J, the gap between germline ends came to 4 bases. Germline-derived CDR1 and CDR2 are SEHNR and FQNEAQ (reference sequence). There are 12 residues in the CDR3. The CDR3 sequence is CASSLDNGELFF. Written as DNA, the CDR3 is TGTGCCAGCAGCTTAGATAACGGGGAGCTGTTTTTT. Together with reference TRBV7-9 and TRBJ2-2, the CDR3 gives the full variable domain: DTGVSQNPRHKITKRGQNVTFRCDPISEHNRLYWYRQTLGQGPEFLTYFQNEAQLEKSRLLSDRFSAERPKGSFSTLEIQRTEQGDSAMYLCASSLDNGELFFGEGSRLTVL.

The table lists this clone with a few counts. This chain connects TRBV10-3 to TRBJ1-1; TRBD1 aligns across 8 bases. CDR1 and CDR2 from the germline V gene are ENHRY and SYGVKD. J gave up 9 bases and V 8 bases, and 5 bases lay outside the gene matches. The CDR3 length is 11 residues. CDR3 DNA sequence: TGTGCCATCGGGGGGACAGGAAAAGCTTTCTTT. As protein: CAIGGTGKAFF.

The chain couples TRBV5-5 to TRBJ2-2; TRBD2 matches at 12 bases. CDR3 length: 16 amino acids. V dropped 5 bases and J dropped 5; count of bases not matched to a gene: 7. Germline CDR1 and CDR2: SGHKS and YYEKEE (reference sequence). CDR3: CASRMTSGSVTGELFF. CDR3 in DNA: TGTGCCAGCAGGATGACTAGCGGGAGCGTAACCGGGGAGCTGTTTTTT.

The chain links TRBV7-3 to TRBJ1-1; D remains unclear. V was pared by 0 bases and J by 3 bases, with 5 bases between. The CDR3 consists of 13 residues. Germline lookup yields CDR1 SGHTA and CDR2 FQGTGA. In nucleotides, the CDR3 is TGTGCCAGCAGCTTAACGGGGTACACTGAAGCTTTCTTT. It specifies CASSLTGYTEAFF. The whole variable domain, remainder taken from reference TRBV7-3 and TRBJ1-1, is GAGVSQTPSNKVTEKGKYVELRCDPISGHTALYWYRQSLGQGPEFLIYFQGTGAADDSGLPNDRFFAVRPEGSVSTLKIQRTERGDSAVYLCASSLTGYTEAFFGQGTRLTVV.

The chain employs TRBV30 and TRBJ1-1; a weak D match, TRBD1 (6 bases). Trimming stripped 5 bases from V and 11 bases from J, with 15 bases between. The CDR3 totals 11 residues. Germline lookup yields CDR1 GTSNPN and CDR2 SVGIG (reference sequence). The CDR3 spells CAWGLGAVAFF. The CDR3 DNA reads as TGTGCCTGGGGCCTGGGGGCCGTTGCTTTCTTT.

The chain uses TRBV5-8 and TRBJ2-6; no firm D call. The CDR3 is 12 amino acids. Trimming took 2 bases from V and 3 from J, leaving 0 bases between them. CDR1 is SGHTS, CDR2 YDEGEE, per germline. The CDR3: CASSFGANVLTF. The CDR3 DNA follows: TGTGCCAGCAGCTTTGGGGCCAACGTCCTGACTTTC.

The rearrangement links TRBV7-9 to TRBJ2-1; no firm D call. CDR1 and CDR2 from the germline V gene are SEHNR and FQNEAQ (reference sequence). V shed 2 bases and J shed 5 bases, with 10 bases lying between them. There are 14 residues in the CDR3. CDR3 bases: TGTGCCAGCAGCTTATGGGGTAATGACAATGAGCAGTTCTTC. The encoded protein is CASSLWGNDNEQFF.

This clone was recorded a few times. This sequence joins TRBV18 and TRBJ2-5; weak D call: TRBD2 (5 bases). CDR1 is KGHSH, CDR2 LQKENI, per germline. Trimming pared 2 bases from V and 3 bases from J, leaving 7 bases between. This CDR3 contains 13 residues. The CDR3 sequence: CASSPMGEETQYF. CDR3 in DNA: TGTGCCAGCTCACCAATGGGAGAAGAGACCCAGTACTTC.

V usage is TRBV6-6 and J usage is TRBJ1-4; D is undetermined. Germline V gene lookup returns CDR1 MNHNY and CDR2 SVGAGI (reference sequence). Trimming took 6 bases from V and 0 from J, leaving 11 bases between them. CDR3 size: 15 residues. This CDR3 is CASSPSRATNEKLFF. In nucleotides, the CDR3 is TGTGCCAGCAGCCCCTCGAGGGCAACTAATGAAAAACTGTTTTTT.

This clone has only a few counts. The rearrangement joins TRBV5-6 to TRBJ1-2, with D possibly being TRBD1 (5 bases). The germline gives CDR1 SGHDT, CDR2 YYEEEE. This CDR3 comprises 15 residues. V dropped 7 bases and J dropped 6 bases, with 22 bases sitting between them. CDR3 DNA sequence: TGTGCCAGCCGATACGGGGAGGGATGGGGCAATGGCTACACCTTC. As protein: CASRYGEGWGNGYTF.

For this clone: A read error may produce the germline difference seen at one junction end. This chain uses TRBV28 with TRBJ2-7, with D possibly matching TRBD2 (5 bases). The V gene's germline CDR1 is MDHEN and CDR2 SYDVKM. CDR3 size: 12 residues. The CDR3, as DNA: TGTGCCAGCAGTTTGTCGGGGTACGGGCAGTACTTC. Its protein is CASSLSGYGQYF.

J is TRBJ2-7 and V is TRBV5-6, with 8 nucleotides matching TRBD2. With V trimmed by 0 bases and J by 2 bases, 1 base remained unmatched. This CDR3 is 14 amino acids long. Germline V gene sequence: CDR1 SGHDT, CDR2 YYEEEE. The CDR3 region has the DNA TGTGCCAGCAGCTTGGGCGGGGGGACCTACGAGCAGTACTTC. This gives the protein CASSLGGGTYEQYF.

The chain couples TRBV6-6 to TRBJ1-2; 7 bases are a match to TRBD1. After removal of 6 bases from V and 3 bases from J, the junction contained 7 bases not matched to a gene. The CDR3 runs to 14 residues. Germline V gives CDR1 MNHNY, CDR2 SVGAGI (reference sequence). The CDR3 coding sequence is TGTGCCAGCAGCCGAACAGGGGAGGACTATGGCTACACCTTC. It codes for CASSRTGEDYGYTF.

This chain uses TRBV6-6 with TRBJ2-2; D is perhaps TRBD1 (6 bases). The CDR3 covers 14 residues. The germline V and J ends were trimmed by 6 bases and 2 bases, with 10 bases remaining between them. CDR1 is MNHNY and CDR2 is SVGAGI in the germline V gene (reference sequence). The CDR3 protein is CASSSRGNTGELFF. The CDR3 DNA follows: TGTGCCAGCAGCAGCAGGGGTAACACCGGGGAGCTGTTTTTT.

This clone was detected only once. This chain joins TRBV6-1 and TRBJ2-3; no firm D call. This CDR3 contains 14 residues. V lost 4 bases, J lost 2 bases, and 10 bases lay in between. The V gene's germline CDR1 is MNHNS and CDR2 SASEGT. As DNA, the CDR3 is TGTGCCAGCAGTGCCGCCCGAAACACAGATACGCAGTATTTT. It yields the protein CASSAARNTDTQYF.

DNA for the CDR3: TGTGCCAGCTCACCAGCTCCGGGGAACGAGCAGTACTTC. Translated, it gives CASSPAPGNEQYF. The chain carries TRBV18 and TRBJ2-7, with D possibly matching TRBD2 (5 bases). Per germline, CDR1 KGHSH and CDR2 LQKENI. The CDR3 consists of 13 residues. Between the trimmed V and J ends, which lost 2 bases and 5 bases, there was a span of 10 bases.

The CDR3 loop is CASSAGGQGFGEQYF. The CDR3 DNA reads as TGTGCCAGCAGCGCAGGGGGACAGGGGTTTGGCGAGCAGTACTTC. The chain is built from TRBV7-9 and TRBJ2-7, with TRBD1 identical over 10 bases. The germline V gene encodes CDR1 SEHNR and CDR2 FQNEAQ (reference sequence). Trimming cost V 5 bases and J 6 bases; bases outside gene matches: 10. This CDR3 has 15 amino acids.

The CDR3 sequence: CASSERDRVTDTQYF. CDR3 DNA: TGTGCCAGCAGTGAACGGGATAGGGTCACAGATACGCAGTATTTT. The J gene is TRBJ2-3, the V gene TRBV6-1, with D possibly being TRBD2 (5 bases). CDR3 size: 15 residues. Germline loops: CDR1 MNHNS, CDR2 SASEGT. With 2 bases removed from V and 2 bases from J, the gap between germline ends came to 11 bases.